This T cell receptor beta chain emerged from a study of post-analysis software for immune sequencing data (dated by TCRdb to between 2015 and 2017). Regarding the research as a whole: Recorded disease courses included relapsing-remitting, secondary progressive and progressive-relapsing multiple sclerosis, with some patients lacking subtype annotation. The patient repertoires were compared against around eleven previously published healthy control repertoires obtained from donors aged 6 to 25 years. A subset of samples was prepared in parallel using single-end sample barcoding, then pooled and co-amplified after Illumina adapter ligation. Results and caveats for the whole study, not just this receptor: Significantly lower normalized Chao1 diversity was found in multiple sclerosis patients than in controls, suggesting substantial peripheral T-cell clonal expansion. The control group was slightly older than the multiple sclerosis patient group. When samples were clustered directly using the F measure, samples prepared in the same batch co-clustered strongly, which prompted a batch-effect correction. A handful of TRBV segments, including TRBV5-6, TRBV5-1 and TRBV20-1, were significantly more frequent in patients than controls.

CDR1 and CDR2 are read off the germline V gene as KGHDR and SFDVKD. Spanning cysteine to phenylalanine, the CDR3 consists of 17 amino acids. Only the CDR3 DNA is retained, 51 bases long and in frame from the first base. Trimming removed 4 bases from V and 0 bases from J, leaving 15 bases between the germline ends. TCR beta repertoires were profiled from peripheral blood of roughly 13 young patients with multiple sclerosis to demonstrate the VDJtools post-analysis software. The multiple sclerosis patients were children and adolescents between roughly 6 and 16 years of age. In the case of this clonotype: Its antigen is unknown. Qualities for individual bases were not recorded, and no much larger clone is one base off.

Preparation of the library involved PCR. TCRdb lists the instrument as Illumina HiSeq 2500. To reduce PCR and sequencing biases, unique molecular identifiers were incorporated into the TCR beta cDNA libraries. Every 1 to 10 million input T cells yielded around 500,000 cDNA molecules, meaning each molecule approximated one T cell. The same protocol used for the earlier healthy control dataset was applied to prepare and sequence the patient libraries. Within a given batch, samples were prepared together, multiplexed and sequenced on the same HiSeq lane. In the source study's methods: Raw barcoded reads were processed with MIGEC, discarding single-read molecular identifier groups before consensus assembly and CDR3 extraction. Clonotype tables were post-analysed with VDJtools, normalizing diversity by down-sampling all datasets to the smallest sample size. Repertoire overlap clustering matched CDR3 amino acid but not nucleotide sequences to correct batch-related cross-sample contamination. The raw public data were reprocessed by TCRdb itself: fastp quality trimming at Q25, MiXCR clonotype calling, in-frame beta chains only. One record per CDR3 amino acid sequence lists the most common genes and DNA. What appears here as the V and J calls and clone size reflects TCRdb's work, not the paper's. Within this sample are roughly 650,000 distinct CDR3 sequences, with over 45% of them counted one time only. The ten top clones hold 11% of the sample.

The sample comprised blood. The TCR comes from a girl aged 2-15 years with multiple sclerosis. The chain is made from TRBV24-1 and TRBJ2-1; no D gene can be assigned with confidence. The nucleotides are TGTGCCACCAGTGACGACGGGTCCTGGGGCTCCTACAATGAGCAGTTCTTC. It translates as CATSDDGSWGSYNEQFF.